This TCR beta chain appears in the sequencing data of a study of tumor-infiltrating lymphocytes in glioblastoma multiforme. This clonotype came up many times. V was trimmed by 4 bases and J by 4 bases, leaving 10 bases between them. Germline V gives CDR1 SGHNT, CDR2 YYREEE (reference sequence). The CDR3 has 13 amino acids. Three nested ARM-PCR rounds with V-beta and C-beta primers built TCRB libraries. These TCRB libraries lack any described unique molecular identifiers. One entry per CDR3 protein, called by TCRdb with MiXCR from the multiplex PCR reads. The top ten clones hold around 35% of a sample with around 30,000 distinct CDR3 sequences, approximately 66% of them seen once.

The sequence was collected from a male donor with glioblastoma. Sequencing was done on a sample of brain tumor tissue. The V and J genes are TRBV5-4 and TRBJ2-3; D gene uncertain. CDR3: CASSPELSDTQYF. The CDR3 DNA reads TGTGCCAGCAGCCCCGAGTTGTCAGATACGCAGTATTTT. The full variable domain, completed using reference TRBV5-4 and TRBJ2-3, is ETGVTQSPTHLIKTRGQQVTLRCSSQSGHNTVSWYQQALGQGPQFIFQYYREEENGRGNFPPRFSGLQFPNYSSELNVNALELDDSALYLCASSPELSDTQYFGPGTRLTVL.